The clone carrying this T cell receptor beta chain was found once. Its cognate antigen is unknown. The sample originates from a study of radiotherapy plus CTLA-4 blockade in lung cancer. Study at large: Across the patients, objective responses occurred in about 19%, and disease control in under 40%. Study-level results: Among reported predictors of response, early blood T cell clone dynamics with interferon-beta performed best. Tumor-origin TCR clones grew in blood after radiotherapy plus ipilimumab.

Repertoires were generated with immunoSEQ multiplex PCR, while TCRdb's copy carries only in-frame clones and drops some. The data contain roughly 86,000 clones, roughly 80% of them seen just once; the ten biggest clones take up more than 0.65%. The CDR3 runs 15 residues. Germline lookup yields CDR1 SNHLY and CDR2 FYNNEI. Trimming cost V 4 bases and J 6 bases; bases outside gene matches: 3. Focal radiation and CTLA-4 blockade (ipilimumab) were tested in chemo-refractory metastatic non-small-cell lung cancer patients. The sequence came from a human donor with non-small cell lung cancer who had stable disease on radiotherapy plus ipilimumab. The sequenced sample was peripheral blood, obtained from a patient treated with radiotherapy plus ipilimumab. The chain uses TRBV2 and TRBJ2-1, with TRBD2 matching 13 bases. CDR3 sequence: CASSAGTSGANEQFF. The CDR3 nucleotides are TGTGCCAGCAGTGCCGGGACTAGCGGGGCCAATGAGCAGTTCTTC.